This TCR beta chain emerged from a study of vaccination and CD4 T cells after COVID-19. The CDR3 sequence is 15 residues long. From germline, CDR1 is MNHEY and CDR2 SVGAGI. Trimming cost V 4 bases and J 4 bases, with 14 bases left between them. This clonotype is judged medium-sized. Its antigen is currently unknown. The Oncomine TCR Beta short-read assay generated sequence data from the DNA of cultured CD4+ T cells. TCRdb processed the PCR reads anew with MiXCR; each CDR3 protein has one entry. The profile shows several thousand distinct CDR3 sequences, around two fifths of them singletons. As for treatment: approximately nine-day PBMC culture with coronavirus spike peptide pools or control peptides (ViraFEST assay).

This chain joins TRBV6-5 and TRBJ2-1; D is possibly TRBD1 (6 bases). Sequenced sample: CD4+ T cells from blood, cultured in vitro. The receptor comes from a human donor who had recovered from COVID-19. CDR3 nucleotide sequence: TGTGCCAGCAGTTCACTCCCCGGGACATACAATGAGCAGTTCTTC. The encoded protein is CASSSLPGTYNEQFF.